These 7 T cell receptor beta chains share one sample of origin, sequenced in a study of blood T cell repertoires in COVID-19 (dated by TCRdb to 2020 to 2021). The library was built by means of the immunoSEQ multiplex PCR assay. Here the immuneACCESS table is served through TCRdb, limited to in-frame sequences with V and J called. Missing clones are a known gap in these copies; in checked studies unresolved V genes cover under half, and the rest lacks a known reason. Here the sample has fewer than 300,000 clones; roughly 80% occur a single time. The ten largest clones add up to 4.5% to 6% of the sample. The sequencing sample was made of PBMCs or T cells enriched from blood (not recorded which). The receptors originated from a middle-aged man who had been exposed to COVID-19.

The genes are TRBV7-9 and TRBJ1-5, with a possible D match to TRBD1 (5 bases). The CDR3 runs to 12 residues. V was shortened by 5 bases and J by 5 bases, with 7 bases between the two germline ends. CDR1 is SEHNR, CDR2 FQNEAQ, per germline (reference sequence). DNA of the CDR3: TGTGCCAGCAGCCAAGGGGATCAGCCCCAGCATTTT. It yields the protein CASSQGDQPQHF.

A few counts support this clone. The chain links TRBV10-1 to TRBJ1-1; TRBD1 might be the D (6 bases). Germline assignment: CDR1 WNHNN and CDR2 SYGVQD (reference sequence). The CDR3 has 14 residues. Between the trimmed V and J ends, which lost 6 bases and 1 base, there was a span of 12 bases. CDR3 DNA: TGCGCCAGCAGCCTAAGGACAGAGAACACTGAAGCTTTCTTT. Translation: CASSLRTENTEAFF.

V and J are TRBV7-3 and TRBJ1-1, with a weak D call TRBD1 (5 bases). Trimming stripped 5 bases from V and 1 base from J, with 8 bases between. The germline CDR1 and CDR2 sequences are SGHTA and FQGTGA. CDR3 length: 13 residues. In nucleotides, the CDR3 is TGTGCCAGCAGCCCAACAGGGAACACTGAAGCTTTCTTT. Translating gives CASSPTGNTEAFF.

This rearrangement joins TRBV9 to TRBJ2-7; a weak D match, TRBD1 (5 bases). Germline values: CDR1 SGDLS, CDR2 YYNGEE. The CDR3 is made up of 14 amino acids. Trimming removed 0 bases from V and 3 bases from J, with 10 bases in between. CDR3 bases: TGTGCCAGCAGCGTAGCTGGGGCCAACTACGAGCAGTACTTC. Translation gives CASSVAGANYEQYF.

CDR3 protein: CASSVGGRVDSPLHF. The CDR3 nucleotides read TGTGCCAGCAGCGTAGGGGGCAGGGTTGATTCACCCCTCCACTTT. The chain links TRBV9 to TRBJ1-6; possibly TRBD1 for D (5 bases). Trimming cost V 0 bases and J 8 bases, with 12 bases left between them. The CDR3 has 15 residues. CDR1 is SGDLS and CDR2 is YYNGEE in the germline V gene.

The chain couples TRBV19 to TRBJ1-5; 8 nucleotides match TRBD1. The V gene's germline CDR1 is LNHDA and CDR2 SQIVND (reference sequence). The CDR3 totals 15 residues. V dropped 4 bases and J dropped 0; count of bases not matched to a gene: 2. CDR3 in DNA: TGTGCCAGTAGTACGACAGGGGATAGCAATCAGCCCCAGCATTTT. It translates to CASSTTGDSNQPQHF.

This rearrangement joins TRBV19 to TRBJ2-7, with a possible D match to TRBD2 (6 bases). Trimming removed 4 bases from V and 2 bases from J, with 15 bases in between. The germline V gene encodes CDR1 LNHDA and CDR2 SQIVND (reference sequence). This CDR3 is 15 amino acids long. CDR3 coding DNA: TGTGCCAGTAGTAGTCTCGGGACTGGTCCCTACGAGCAGTACTTC. Protein: CASSSLGTGPYEQYF.